Listed here are 2 T cell receptor beta chains from one sample, sequenced in a study of early T cells in non-severe SARS-CoV-2 infection. TCRdb re-analysed the 5' RACE reads in MiXCR, keeping a single row per CDR3 protein. The sample has tens of thousands of distinct CDR3 sequences, around 12% seen once. The sample comprised whole blood. Receptors originate from an adult who was a healthcare worker with PCR-confirmed SARS-CoV-2 infection or an uninfected control (not recorded which).

This clonotype came up many times. The V gene is TRBV7-9, the J gene TRBJ2-1, with 10 bases aligning to TRBD2. This CDR3 region has 15 residues. Germline loops: CDR1 SEHNR, CDR2 FQNEAQ (reference sequence). The junction had 2 bases not matched to a gene; V was cut back by 3 bases and J by 3 bases. The chain's CDR3 is CASSLSGGVYNEQFF. CDR3 in DNA: TGTGCCAGCAGCTTGAGCGGGGGGGTCTACAATGAGCAGTTCTTC. The whole variable domain, remainder taken from reference TRBV7-9 and TRBJ2-1, is DTGVSQNPRHKITKRGQNVTFRCDPISEHNRLYWYRQTLGQGPEFLTYFQNEAQLEKSRLLSDRFSAERPKGSFSTLEIQRTEQGDSAMYLCASSLSGGVYNEQFFGPGTRLTVL.

This clonotype has ten or more counts. The gene calls are TRBV18 and TRBJ2-7, with D unclear. The V end was cut by 3 bases, the J end by 0 bases, with 15 bases between. Germline values: CDR1 KGHSH, CDR2 LQKENI. The CDR3 is made up of 16 amino acids. This chain's CDR3 is CASSPGGGTDSYEQYF. In DNA, the CDR3 is TGTGCCAGCTCACCCGGTGGCGGTACGGACTCCTACGAGCAGTACTTC. The entire variable domain, with the rest obtained from reference TRBV18 and TRBJ2-7, is as follows: NAGVMQNPRHLVRRRGQEARLRCSPMKGHSHVYWYRQLPEEGLKFMVYLQKENIIDESGMPKERFSAEFPKEGPSILRIQQVVRGDSAAYFCASSPGGGTDSYEQYFGPGTRLTVT.